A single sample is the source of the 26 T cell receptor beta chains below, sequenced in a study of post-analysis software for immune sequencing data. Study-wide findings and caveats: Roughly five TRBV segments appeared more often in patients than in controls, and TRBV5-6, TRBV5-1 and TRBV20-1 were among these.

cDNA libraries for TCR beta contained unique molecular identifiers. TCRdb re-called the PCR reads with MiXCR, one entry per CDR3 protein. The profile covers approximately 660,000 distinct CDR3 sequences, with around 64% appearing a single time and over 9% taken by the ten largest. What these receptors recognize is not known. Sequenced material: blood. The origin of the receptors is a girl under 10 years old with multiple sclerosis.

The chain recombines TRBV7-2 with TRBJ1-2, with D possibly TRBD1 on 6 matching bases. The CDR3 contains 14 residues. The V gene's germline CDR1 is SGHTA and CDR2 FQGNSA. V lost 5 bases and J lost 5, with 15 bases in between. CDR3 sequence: CASSRTTGPYGYTF. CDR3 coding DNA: TGTGCCAGCAGCCGAACGACAGGACCTTATGGCTACACCTTC.

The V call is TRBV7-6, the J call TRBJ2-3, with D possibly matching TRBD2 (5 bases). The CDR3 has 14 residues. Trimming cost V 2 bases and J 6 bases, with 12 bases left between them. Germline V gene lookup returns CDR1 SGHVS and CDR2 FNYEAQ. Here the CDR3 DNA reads TGTGCCAGCAGCTTAACCCCAACGGGGGATACGCAGTATTTT. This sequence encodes CASSLTPTGDTQYF.

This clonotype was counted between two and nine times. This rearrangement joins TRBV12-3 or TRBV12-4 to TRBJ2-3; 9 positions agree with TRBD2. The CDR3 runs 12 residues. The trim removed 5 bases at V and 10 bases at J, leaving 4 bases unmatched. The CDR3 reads CASSRTSDAQYF. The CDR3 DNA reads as TGTGCCAGCAGTAGGACTAGCGACGCGCAGTATTTT.

CDR3 residues: CSASVLGGGSTDTQYF. The CDR3 region has the DNA TGCAGTGCTAGTGTTTTGGGGGGAGGGAGCACAGATACGCAGTATTTT. The chain has TRBV20-1 and TRBJ2-3; 7 bases fit TRBD2. Per germline, CDR1 DFQATT and CDR2 SNEGSKA (reference sequence). With V trimmed by 3 bases and J by 0 bases, 9 bases remained unmatched. The CDR3 covers 16 residues.

For the CDR3, the DNA is TGTGCCAGCAGCTCCGGTGAGGGAACTGAAGCTTTCTTT. Its protein product is CASSSGEGTEAFF. The chain links TRBV7-9 to TRBJ1-1, with D uncertain. With 4 bases removed from V and 5 bases from J, the gap between germline ends came to 11 bases. Germline V gene lookup returns CDR1 SEHNR and CDR2 FQNEAQ (reference sequence). This CDR3 has 13 residues.

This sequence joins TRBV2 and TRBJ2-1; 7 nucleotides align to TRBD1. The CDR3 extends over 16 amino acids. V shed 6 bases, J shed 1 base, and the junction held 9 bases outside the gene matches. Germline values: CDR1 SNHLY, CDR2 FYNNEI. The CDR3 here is CASSEDRLSSYNEQFF. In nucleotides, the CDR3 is TGTGCCAGCAGCGAGGACAGGCTAAGTTCCTACAATGAGCAGTTCTTC.

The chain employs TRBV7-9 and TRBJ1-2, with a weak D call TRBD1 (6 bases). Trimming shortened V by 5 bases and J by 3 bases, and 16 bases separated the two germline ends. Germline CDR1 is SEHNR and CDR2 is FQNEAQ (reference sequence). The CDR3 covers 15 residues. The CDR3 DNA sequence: TGTGCCAGCAGCCTCCAACAGGGACCCTACTATGGCTACACCTTC. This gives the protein CASSLQQGPYYGYTF. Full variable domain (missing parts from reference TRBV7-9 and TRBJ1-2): DTGVSQNPRHKITKRGQNVTFRCDPISEHNRLYWYRQTLGQGPEFLTYFQNEAQLEKSRLLSDRFSAERPKGSFSTLEIQRTEQGDSAMYLCASSLQQGPYYGYTFGSGTRLTVV.

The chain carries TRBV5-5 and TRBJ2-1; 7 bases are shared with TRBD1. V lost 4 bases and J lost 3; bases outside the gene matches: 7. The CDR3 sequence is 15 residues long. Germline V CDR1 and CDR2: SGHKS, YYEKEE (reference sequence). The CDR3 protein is CASSRGDRVYNEQFF. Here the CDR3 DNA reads TGTGCCAGCAGCCGAGGGGACAGAGTCTACAATGAGCAGTTCTTC.

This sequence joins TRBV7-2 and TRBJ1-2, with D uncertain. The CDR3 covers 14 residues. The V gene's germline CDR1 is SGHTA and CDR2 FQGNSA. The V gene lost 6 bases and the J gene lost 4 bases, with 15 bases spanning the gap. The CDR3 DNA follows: TGTGCCAGCAGGGGTATCGGAGGTTTCTATGGCTACACCTTC. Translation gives CASRGIGGFYGYTF.

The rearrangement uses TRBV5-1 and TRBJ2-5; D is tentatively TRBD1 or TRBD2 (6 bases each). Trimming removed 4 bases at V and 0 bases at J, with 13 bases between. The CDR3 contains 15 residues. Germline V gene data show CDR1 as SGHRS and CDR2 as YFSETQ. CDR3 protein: CASSIRGTHQETQYF. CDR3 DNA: TGCGCCAGCAGCATTCGCGGGACACACCAAGAGACCCAGTACTTC.

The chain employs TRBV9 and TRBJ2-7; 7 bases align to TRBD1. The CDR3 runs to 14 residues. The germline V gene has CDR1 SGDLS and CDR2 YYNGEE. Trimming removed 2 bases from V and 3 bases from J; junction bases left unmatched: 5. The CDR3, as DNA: TGTGCCAGCAGCGTGGGGACAGCCGTCTACGAGCAGTACTTC. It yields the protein CASSVGTAVYEQYF.

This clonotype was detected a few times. Written as DNA, the CDR3 is TGCGCCAGCAGTATAGGACCTGTGGATACGCAGTATTTT. It codes for CASSIGPVDTQYF. The chain links TRBV4-1 to TRBJ2-3; D gene unclear. CDR1 and CDR2 (germline): MGHRA, YSYEKL. The CDR3 loop spans 13 amino acids. V was cut by 6 bases and J by 6 bases, with 13 bases left in between.

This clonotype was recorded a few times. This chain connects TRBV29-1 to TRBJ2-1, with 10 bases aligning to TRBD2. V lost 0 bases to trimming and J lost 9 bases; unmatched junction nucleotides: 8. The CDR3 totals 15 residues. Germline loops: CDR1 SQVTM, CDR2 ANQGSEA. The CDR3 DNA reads TGCAGCGTTGAAGAACAGAGCGGGGGGGCCAGTGAGCAGTTCTTC. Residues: CSVEEQSGGASEQFF.

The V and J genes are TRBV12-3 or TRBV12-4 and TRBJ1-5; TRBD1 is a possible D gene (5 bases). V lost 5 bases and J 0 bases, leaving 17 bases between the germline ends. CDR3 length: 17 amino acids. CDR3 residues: CASSHLPGPYSNQPQHF. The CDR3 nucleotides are TGTGCCAGCAGTCACCTCCCAGGGCCATATAGCAATCAGCCCCAGCATTTT.

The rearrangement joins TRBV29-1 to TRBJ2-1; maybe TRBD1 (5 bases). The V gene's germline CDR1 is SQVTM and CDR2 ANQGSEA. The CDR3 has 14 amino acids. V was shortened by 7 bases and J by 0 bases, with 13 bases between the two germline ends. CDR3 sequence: CSASTTASYNEQFF. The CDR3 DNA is TGCAGCGCCTCTACGACAGCCTCCTACAATGAGCAGTTCTTC.

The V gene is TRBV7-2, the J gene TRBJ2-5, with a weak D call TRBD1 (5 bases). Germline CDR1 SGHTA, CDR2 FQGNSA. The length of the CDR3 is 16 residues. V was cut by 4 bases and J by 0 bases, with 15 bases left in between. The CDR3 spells CTSSYRQRPYQETQYF. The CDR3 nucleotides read TGTACCAGCAGCTACAGACAGCGACCTTACCAAGAGACCCAGTACTTC.

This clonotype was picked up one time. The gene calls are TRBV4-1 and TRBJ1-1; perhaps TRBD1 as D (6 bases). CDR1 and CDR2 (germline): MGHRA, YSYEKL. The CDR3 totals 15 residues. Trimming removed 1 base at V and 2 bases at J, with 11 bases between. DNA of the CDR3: TGCGCCAGCAGCCAAGTCGAGGGGGGAAACACTGAAGCTTTCTTT. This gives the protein CASSQVEGGNTEAFF.

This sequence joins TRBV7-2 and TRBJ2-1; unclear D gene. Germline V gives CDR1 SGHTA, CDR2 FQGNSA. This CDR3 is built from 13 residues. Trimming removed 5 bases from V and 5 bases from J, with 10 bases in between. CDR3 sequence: CASSLTENNEQFF. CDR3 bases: TGTGCCAGCAGCCTAACAGAGAACAATGAGCAGTTCTTC.

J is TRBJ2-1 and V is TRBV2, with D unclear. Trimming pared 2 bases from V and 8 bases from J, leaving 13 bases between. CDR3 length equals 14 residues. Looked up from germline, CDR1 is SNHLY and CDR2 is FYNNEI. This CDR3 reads CASSETSAIDEQFF. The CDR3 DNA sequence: TGTGCCAGCAGTGAAACATCGGCCATTGATGAGCAGTTCTTC.

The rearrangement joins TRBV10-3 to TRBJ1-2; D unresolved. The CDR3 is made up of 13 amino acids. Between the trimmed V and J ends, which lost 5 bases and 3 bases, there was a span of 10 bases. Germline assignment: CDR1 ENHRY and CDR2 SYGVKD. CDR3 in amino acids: CAISLTPDYGYTF. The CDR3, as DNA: TGTGCCATCAGTTTGACTCCCGACTATGGCTACACCTTC.

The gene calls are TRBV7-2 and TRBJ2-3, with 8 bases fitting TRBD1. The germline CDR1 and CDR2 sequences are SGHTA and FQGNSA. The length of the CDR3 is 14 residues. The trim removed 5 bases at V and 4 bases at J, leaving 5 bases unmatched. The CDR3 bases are TGTGCCAGCAGCAAGGGACAGGCCCCAGATACGCAGTATTTT. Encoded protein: CASSKGQAPDTQYF.

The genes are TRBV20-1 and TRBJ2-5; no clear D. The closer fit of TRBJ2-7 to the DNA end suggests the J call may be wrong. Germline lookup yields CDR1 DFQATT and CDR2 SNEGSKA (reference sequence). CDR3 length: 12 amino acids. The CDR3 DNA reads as TGCAGTGCTAGAGGCTCTAGTTCCGAGCAGTACTTC. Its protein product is CSARGSSSEQYF.

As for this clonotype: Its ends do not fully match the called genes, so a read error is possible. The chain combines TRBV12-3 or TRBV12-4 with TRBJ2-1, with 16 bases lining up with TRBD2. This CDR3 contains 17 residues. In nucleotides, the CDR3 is TGTGCCAGCAGTCCTCCGGGACTAGCGGGAGGGTTGAATGAGCGGTTCTTC. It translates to CASSPPGLAGGLNERFF.

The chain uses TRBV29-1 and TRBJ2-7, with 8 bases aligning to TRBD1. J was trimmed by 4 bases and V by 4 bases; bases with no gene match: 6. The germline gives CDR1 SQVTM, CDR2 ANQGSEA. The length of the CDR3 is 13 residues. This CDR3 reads CSVVRTGSYEQYF. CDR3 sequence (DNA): TGCAGCGTTGTTCGGACAGGGAGTTACGAGCAGTACTTC.

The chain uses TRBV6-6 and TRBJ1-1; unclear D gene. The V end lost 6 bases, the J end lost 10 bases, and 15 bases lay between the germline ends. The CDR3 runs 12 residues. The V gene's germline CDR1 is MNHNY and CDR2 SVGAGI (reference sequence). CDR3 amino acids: CASSLTVEGAFF. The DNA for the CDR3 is TGTGCCAGCAGCCTAACCGTTGAGGGAGCTTTCTTT.

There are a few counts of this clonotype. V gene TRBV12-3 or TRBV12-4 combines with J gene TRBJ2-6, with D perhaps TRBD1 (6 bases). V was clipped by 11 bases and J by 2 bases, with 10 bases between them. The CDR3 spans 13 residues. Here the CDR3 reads CAARQAGANVLTF. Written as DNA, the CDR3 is TGTGCCGCCCGACAGGCTGGGGCCAACGTCCTGACTTTC.